This T cell receptor beta chain emerged from a study of blood T cells in healthy people across ages. The study, taken as a whole, reports: Compared with aged donors, long-lived donors showed fewer expanded clones, suggesting selection.

About this clonotype itself: The antigen is unknown.

Donation came from healthy Caucasian individuals in Russia who were aged roughly 6 to 100. Trimming removed 6 bases from V and 2 bases from J, with 20 bases in between. This CDR3 contains 17 residues. Per germline, CDR1 MDHEN and CDR2 SYDVKM. The use of a sample-barcoded 5' primer and a J-beta primer mix characterized a second PCR of roughly 6 to 12 cycles. MiXCR, applied by TCRdb to the 5' RACE reads, yields one record per CDR3 protein. Of about 1.8 million distinct CDR3 sequences listed, about 50% are singletons. The sample taken for sequencing was blood. This TCR was sampled from a woman aged 40 to 50 in good health. V and J are TRBV28 and TRBJ2-1; TRBD1 might be the D (6 bases). In DNA, the CDR3 is TGTGCCAGCAGCCTGGGGCAGGGGATTAGGGCCTACAATGAGCAGTTCTTC. It is translated as CASSLGQGIRAYNEQFF.